This record covers a single TCR beta chain. Grouping used clinical history reported by participants in a survey and questionnaire. V lost 5 bases and J 7 bases, leaving 12 bases between the germline ends. The CDR3 runs to 14 residues. Germline values: CDR1 SGHTA, CDR2 FQGNSA. These data belong to a study of blood T cell repertoires in COVID-19. Study background: Sources were T cells, B-cell-depleted T cells, or PBMCs; the material itself was cDNA or gDNA.

Per the study methods: Quantification of nucleated cells was approximated via reference gene primer amplification. Assay used: immunoSEQ multiplex PCR; TCRdb lists only in-frame clones, some missing. That table is the source of V, J and clone size, and D and trimming were worked out from the DNA. The table lists about 200,000 clones, roughly 80% of them singletons. This clonotype was sampled from an older woman with acute COVID-19. The gene calls are TRBV7-2 and TRBJ1-6; D gene uncertain. The sequenced sample consisted of PBMCs or T cells enriched from blood (not recorded which). This CDR3 reads CASSAGGRNSPLHF. The DNA for the CDR3 is TGTGCCAGCAGCGCGGGCGGGCGAAATTCACCCCTCCACTTT.